This is a list of T cell receptor beta chains from one sample in a study of T cell changes during pregnancy in multiple sclerosis. The data were produced by immunoSEQ multiplex PCR, yet TCRdb's version contains in-frame clones alone and is incomplete. The sample consists of some 97,000 clones, roughly 93% of them appearing once. The material was peripheral blood, obtained before pregnancy. The receptors originated from a female donor with multiple sclerosis, enrolled in a pregnancy study. Each CDR3 is given without its conserved first and last residue. The D gene is left open where the match is weak.

v_gene | d_gene | CDR3aa
TRBV5-1 | TRBD2 | ASSSLLLAGGEGETQY
TRBV10-1 | TRBD1 | ASRQQGDGETQY
TRBV10-1 | - | ASSDRGKGTSYEQY
TRBV9 | - | ASSVGMEQEAF
TRBV7-2 | TRBD1 | ASSSTGGAVETQY
TRBV18 | - | ASSPGLYNEQF
TRBV29-1 | TRBD1 | SATWGTVNQPQH
TRBV28 | - | ASSLTGLNTGELF
TRBV18 | TRBD1 | ASSPQGQGGETQY
TRBV6-4 | TRBD1 | ASSPEGQTNQPQH
TRBV4-1 | TRBD1 | ASTPISGTGGFYEQY
TRBV19 | TRBD1 | ASSTPRQGAGYGYT
TRBV11-2 | - | ASSLGGLNEKLF
TRBV19 | TRBD1 | ATNRGRNTEAF
TRBV27 | - | ASSFSTGAGGEKLF
TRBV6-5 | TRBD1 | ASSPRTGTNTEAF
TRBV28 | TRBD1 | ASSLTAAGQGVPGELF
TRBV7-2 | TRBD1 | ASSLGQGQGQETQY
TRBV6-6 | - | ASSKTGNTGELF
TRBV25-1 | - | ASGSEVRGKLSNQPQH
TRBV29-1 | TRBD2 | SAMLAGVSGEQY
TRBV27 | TRBD1 | ASTPRTGNTEAF
TRBV12-5 | - | ASGPGYQETQY
TRBV5-4 | - | ASSFGQGRETQY
TRBV5-4 | TRBD1 | ASSLGQGRDEQY
TRBV2 | - | ASSVGVLDQY
TRBV9 | TRBD1 | ASSVLQRGQNEQF